The clone carrying this T cell receptor (beta chain) was detected a few times. The table came from immunoSEQ multiplex PCR; TCRdb's copy has only in-frame clones and leaves some out. This repertoire shows approximately 150,000 clones, around 84% found once; its top ten account for about 8.9%. The Seattle patients joined while their infection was active and were tracked longitudinally afterward. This entry comes from a study of blood T cell repertoires in COVID-19. The wider study: Acute and convalescent COVID-19 specimens originated in the United States, Italy and Spain. Nucleic acid was either cDNA or gDNA, and it came from T cells, B-cell-depleted T cells, or PBMCs.

J was trimmed by 8 bases and V by 8 bases; bases with no gene match: 5. From germline, CDR1 is SGHAT and CDR2 FQNNGV. The length of the CDR3 is 13 residues. The sequenced sample consisted of peripheral blood. The source is a man aged 30-40 years with COVID-19, enrolled during active disease. J is TRBJ1-6 and V is TRBV11-2, with TRBD1 matching 8 bases. In DNA, the CDR3 is TGTGCCAGCGGACAGGGAGATTATTCACCCCTCCACTTT. Its protein product is CASGQGDYSPLHF.